The next 22 T cell receptor beta chains were all read from a single sample in a study of blood T cells in healthy people across ages. The authors ran a second PCR of about 7 to 11 cycles using a sample-barcoded 5' primer and a J-beta primer mix. TCRdb recomputed calls from the 5' RACE reads with MiXCR, one row per CDR3 protein. The sample consists of 1 million or so distinct CDR3 sequences, over 35% of them appearing once. The sequencing sample was made of blood. These receptors all stem from a woman aged 60-70 years in good health.

A note on this clonotype: One junction end does not reproduce the germline sequence, and a read error may be involved. The rearrangement links TRBV29-1 to TRBJ2-7; TRBD2 might be the D (6 bases). Germline lookup yields CDR1 SQVTM and CDR2 ANQGSEA. The CDR3 length is 13 residues. Written as DNA, the CDR3 is TGCGGCGTTGTGAGCGGGTTGGTATACGAGCAGTACTTC. It encodes CGVVSGLVYEQYF.

The chain couples TRBV20-1 to TRBJ2-1, with D tentatively TRBD2 (6 bases). This CDR3 region has 13 residues. V gave up 2 bases and J gave up 3 bases, with 8 bases separating them. Germline V gene lookup returns CDR1 DFQATT and CDR2 SNEGSKA (reference sequence). The CDR3 region has the DNA TGCAGTGCTAGACTAGCGTACTACAATGAGCAGTTCTTC. This sequence encodes CSARLAYYNEQFF.

The chain combines TRBV20-1 with TRBJ2-1; 13 nucleotides match TRBD2. J lost 9 bases, V lost 5 bases, and 19 bases had no gene match. The germline V gene encodes CDR1 DFQATT and CDR2 SNEGSKA (reference sequence). The CDR3 has 18 amino acids. The CDR3 DNA is TGCAGTGCTCTCCCACCAACCCCTGGGACTAGCGGGAAGAGTGAGCAGTTCTTC. It yields the protein CSALPPTPGTSGKSEQFF.

This clonotype was counted a few times. V is TRBV12-3 or TRBV12-4 and J is TRBJ1-6; D not certain. The CDR3 sequence is 14 residues long. The V gene lost 5 bases and the J gene lost 8 bases, with 13 bases spanning the gap. The CDR3 is CASSRMNMDSPLHF. The CDR3 DNA follows: TGTGCCAGCAGTCGCATGAACATGGATTCACCCCTCCACTTT.

This clonotype came up many times. The rearrangement links TRBV12-3 or TRBV12-4 to TRBJ2-5; D possibly corresponds to TRBD1 (5 bases). CDR3 length: 15 amino acids. With 2 bases removed from V and 1 base from J, the gap between germline ends came to 11 bases. Here the CDR3 reads CASSLSREFQETQYF. CDR3 in DNA: TGTGCCAGCAGTTTATCCAGGGAATTCCAAGAGACCCAGTACTTC.

This chain connects TRBV20-1 to TRBJ2-1; D ambiguous. The V gene lost 3 bases and the J gene lost 0 bases, with 9 bases spanning the gap. CDR1 DFQATT and CDR2 SNEGSKA come from the germline V gene (reference sequence). This CDR3 is 14 amino acids long. The CDR3 protein is CSASTESSYNEQFF. In DNA form, the CDR3 reads TGCAGTGCTAGCACCGAAAGCTCCTACAATGAGCAGTTCTTC.

The chain carries TRBV4-1 and TRBJ2-1; 8 bases fit TRBD2. The end of the DNA aligns better with TRBJ2-7, so the J call may be wrong. From germline, CDR1 is MGHRA and CDR2 YSYEKL. The CDR3 runs 15 residues. The CDR3 DNA is TGCGCCAGCAGCCAGAGCGGGAGCTCCTACAATGAGCAGTACTTC. This translates into CASSQSGSSYNEQYF.

The rearrangement links TRBV20-1 to TRBJ2-1, with 8 bases fitting TRBD2. The CDR3 has 16 residues. Unmatched junction bases numbered 9, after V lost 3 bases and J lost 2 bases. The germline V gene encodes CDR1 DFQATT and CDR2 SNEGSKA (reference sequence). The CDR3, as DNA: TGCAGTGCTAGTGCGTTGGCCGGGAGGGCCTACAATGAGCAGTTCTTC. Its protein is CSASALAGRAYNEQFF.

This clonotype was seen a few times. This chain uses TRBV20-1 with TRBJ2-1; TRBD2 aligns across 8 bases. This CDR3 comprises 18 residues. Germline V CDR1 and CDR2: DFQATT, SNEGSKA (reference sequence). Trimming removed 3 bases from V and 4 bases from J; junction bases left unmatched: 17. The DNA for the CDR3 is TGCAGTGCTAGGGGGTTAGCGGGGCCCCACTTAGCGTACAATGAGCAGTTCTTC. Its protein product is CSARGLAGPHLAYNEQFF.

This chain links TRBV30 with TRBJ1-4; maybe TRBD1 (5 bases). Germline values: CDR1 GTSNPN, CDR2 SVGIG (reference sequence). The length of the CDR3 is 13 residues. V dropped 2 bases and J dropped 5 bases, with 9 bases sitting between them. CDR3 amino acids: CAWSPGPNEKLFF. The CDR3 coding sequence is TGTGCCTGGAGTCCGGGACCGAATGAAAAACTGTTTTTT.

The V call is TRBV27, the J call TRBJ2-3, with a tentative D call TRBD2 (6 bases). This CDR3 has 14 residues. Trimming stripped 10 bases from V and 1 base from J, with 15 bases between. Germline V gene data show CDR1 as MNHEY and CDR2 as SMNVEV (reference sequence). CDR3 in DNA: TGTGCCACGCAGGGACTTAGGGGCACAGATACGCAGTATTTT. Translation: CATQGLRGTDTQYF.

J is TRBJ2-1 and V is TRBV7-9, with TRBD2 matching over 13 bases. J was trimmed by 0 bases and V by 5 bases; bases with no gene match: 4. This CDR3 has 17 amino acids. Germline CDR1 SEHNR, CDR2 FQNEAQ (reference sequence). CDR3 loop: CASSDGTSGNSYNEQFF. The CDR3 nucleotides read TGTGCCAGCAGCGATGGGACTAGCGGGAACTCCTACAATGAGCAGTTCTTC.

The V gene is TRBV12-3 or TRBV12-4, the J gene TRBJ1-2, with 9 bases fitting TRBD1. The CDR3 loop spans 14 amino acids. Trimming cost V 3 bases and J 5 bases; bases outside gene matches: 4. CDR3: CASSFGGQGYGYTF. CDR3 bases: TGTGCCAGCAGTTTCGGCGGACAGGGGTATGGCTACACCTTC.

V usage is TRBV20-1 and J usage is TRBJ2-2, with D possibly TRBD1 on 6 matching bases. The ends were cut back, 4 bases at V and 1 base at J, with 19 bases in the middle. The CDR3 is 17 amino acids. Germline loops: CDR1 DFQATT, CDR2 SNEGSKA (reference sequence). In DNA, the CDR3 is TGCAGTGCTACCTACCAACAGGGATCCGGGAACACCGGGGAGCTGTTTTTT. Translated: CSATYQQGSGNTGELFF.

The chain employs TRBV20-1 and TRBJ2-1; D is unresolved. V lost 5 bases to trimming and J lost 2 bases, with 4 bases between them. The germline V gene encodes CDR1 DFQATT and CDR2 SNEGSKA (reference sequence). The CDR3 covers 11 residues. CDR3 sequence (DNA): TGCAGTGCTTCGACCTACAATGAGCAGTTCTTC. Translated, it gives CSASTYNEQFF.

This clonotype was counted a few times. The genes are TRBV6-2 or TRBV6-3 and TRBJ2-1, with TRBD2 identical over 9 bases. The germline gives CDR1 MNHEY, CDR2 SVGEGT. The CDR3 contains 17 residues. The J segment lost 1 base and the V segment lost 0 bases, leaving 4 bases of the junction unmatched. The chain's CDR3 is CASSYSQTSGSYNEQFF. In DNA form, the CDR3 reads TGTGCCAGCAGTTACTCCCAGACTAGCGGATCCTACAATGAGCAGTTCTTC.

This clonotype was counted between two and nine times. This chain links TRBV7-8 with TRBJ2-1; TRBD2 agrees at 7 bases. The V gene's germline CDR1 is SGHVS and CDR2 FQNEAQ. The CDR3 has 14 residues. With 2 bases clipped from V and 6 bases from J, the junction kept 4 bases outside the gene matches. The CDR3 here is CASSLWEGGNEQFF. CDR3 DNA sequence: TGTGCCAGCAGCTTATGGGAGGGTGGCAATGAGCAGTTCTTC.

In the case of this clonotype: An end of the junction differs from the germline gene, which may be a read error. This rearrangement joins TRBV12-3 or TRBV12-4 to TRBJ1-4, with TRBD1 as a possible D gene (6 bases). The CDR3 has 19 residues. The CDR3 DNA follows: TGTGTCAGCAGTTTAGGCCGGGGGGGGCTCCTCGCAACTAATGAAAAACTGTTTTTT. Amino acid sequence: CVSSLGRGGLLATNEKLFF.

The table lists this clonotype with a few counts. This sequence joins TRBV10-2 and TRBJ2-7; 8 bases fit TRBD1. CDR3 length: 16 residues. Germline V gives CDR1 WSHSY, CDR2 SAAADI. V dropped 6 bases and J dropped 6; count of bases not matched to a gene: 16. CDR3 sequence: CASSSPGTGGLGEQYF. In nucleotides, the CDR3 is TGCGCCAGCAGCTCACCGGGGACAGGAGGGTTGGGCGAGCAGTACTTC.

This clonotype has just a few counts. The chain joins TRBV20-1 to TRBJ2-1; perhaps TRBD2 as D (5 bases). The CDR3 covers 21 residues. The germline V gene encodes CDR1 DFQATT and CDR2 SNEGSKA (reference sequence). The V end was cut by 3 bases, the J end by 1 base, with 31 bases between. The CDR3 sequence is CSASEDLGHLKPGRSYNEQFF. DNA of the CDR3: TGCAGTGCTAGTGAGGATCTTGGTCACCTTAAACCGGGAAGGTCCTACAATGAGCAGTTCTTC.

The sample holds a few counts of this clonotype. J is TRBJ2-1 and V is TRBV20-1; no clear D. Deletions cut 3 bases from V and 5 bases from J, with 8 bases between. Germline V CDR1 and CDR2: DFQATT, SNEGSKA (reference sequence). CDR3 length: 12 residues. The CDR3 sequence: CSARNANNEQFF. CDR3 sequence (DNA): TGCAGTGCTAGGAACGCCAACAATGAGCAGTTCTTC.

This clonotype has a handful of counts. The rearrangement uses TRBV29-1 and TRBJ2-1, with TRBD2 matching over 16 bases. In germline, CDR1 is SQVTM, CDR2 ANQGSEA. CDR3 length: 13 amino acids. V shed 6 bases and J 10 bases; nucleotides not matched to a gene: 3. The CDR3, as DNA: TGCAGCGTAGGGACTAGCGGGAGGGGAGAGCAGTTCTTC. Its translation is CSVGTSGRGEQFF.